This T cell receptor beta chain was sequenced for a study of human T cells and chemical hapten exposure. As for the study in general: Women made up most patients, who had alopecia areata, totalis or universalis. General study findings and limits: No alteration of TCRs above 1 in 1000 frequency was seen with DPC sensitization.

The study's library attached unique molecular identifiers to single cDNA molecules. In the authors' workflow: A typical sample had 100,000 or so TCRs, with roughly 20,000 to 700,000 overall. Via MiXCR, TCRdb re-called the RACE reads, giving one row per CDR3 protein. These V and J calls are TCRdb output, not the study's own analysis. In the table there are roughly 200,000 distinct CDR3 sequences, approximately 20% of which are singletons. The time point: patch test 1, 2 weeks after DPC sensitization. As for treatment: therapeutic diphenylcyclopropenone sensitization with weekly scalp DPC. As to this clonotype: What it binds is unknown.

From germline, CDR1 is MNHNS and CDR2 SASEGT. The CDR3 is 12 amino acids. The V segment lost 7 bases and the J segment 8 bases; nucleotides outside the gene matches: 5. The rearrangement links TRBV6-1 to TRBJ1-2; TRBD1 matches at 9 bases. This specimen was whole blood, taken in connection with sensitization to the hapten diphenylcyclopropenone (DPC). The clonotype was recovered from a woman in her forties or fifties with alopecia areata. Some clones in this sample may be carry-over from other donors' samples. The CDR3 sequence is CASKGQGRGYTF. CDR3 nucleotide sequence: TGTGCCAGCAAGGGACAGGGACGAGGCTACACCTTC.